Shown below are 7 T cell receptor beta chains from a single sample sequenced in a study of blood T cell repertoires in COVID-19. Produced via immunoSEQ multiplex PCR; TCRdb's table is partial and in-frame only. The sample shows 150,000 to 200,000 clones, more than 80% of them seen only once. The sample was peripheral blood. All receptors come from a man aged 50-59 years with acute or convalescent COVID-19.

The CDR3 loop is CASSQDYRVAEAFF. The CDR3 bases are TGCGCCAGCAGCCAAGACTACAGGGTGGCTGAAGCTTTCTTT. The rearrangement uses TRBV4-1 and TRBJ1-1; TRBD1 is a possible D gene (6 bases). CDR1 is MGHRA and CDR2 is YSYEKL in the germline V gene. V lost 0 bases and J 6 bases, leaving 11 bases between the germline ends. CDR3 length equals 14 residues.

The V and J genes are TRBV19 and TRBJ1-2; TRBD1 agrees at 11 bases. After removal of 9 bases from V and 5 bases from J, the junction contained 5 bases not matched to a gene. Germline-derived CDR1 and CDR2 are LNHDA and SQIVND (reference sequence). This CDR3 region has 13 residues. CDR3 in DNA: TGTGCCAGCCGCGGGGACAGGGGGTATGGCTACACCTTC. Translated: CASRGDRGYGYTF. Based on the CDR3 plus reference TRBV19 and TRBJ1-2, the full variable domain is DGGITQSPKYLFRKEGQNVTLSCEQNLNHDAMYWYRQDPGQGLRLIYYSQIVNDFQKGDIAEGYSVSREKKESFPLTVTSAQKNPTAFYLCASRGDRGYGYTFGSGTRLTVV.

This chain links TRBV9 with TRBJ2-1, with 9 bases identical to TRBD2. The V segment lost 1 base and the J segment 5 bases; nucleotides outside the gene matches: 4. This CDR3 comprises 15 residues. The germline V gene has CDR1 SGDLS and CDR2 YYNGEE. CDR3 residues: CASSVLAGSHNEQFF. The CDR3 DNA reads as TGTGCCAGCAGCGTACTAGCGGGGTCCCACAATGAGCAGTTCTTC.

This chain connects TRBV5-1 to TRBJ2-3; 14 nucleotides align to TRBD2. Trimming removed 3 bases from V and 1 base from J; junction bases left unmatched: 13. The CDR3 contains 20 residues. Germline values: CDR1 SGHRS, CDR2 YFSETQ. The CDR3 sequence: CASSSSRTSGRTPRTDTQYF. CDR3 nucleotide sequence: TGCGCCAGCAGCTCGTCACGGACTAGCGGGAGGACCCCCCGCACAGATACGCAGTATTTT.

The V and J genes are TRBV9 and TRBJ2-1; the match to TRBD2 covers 12 bases. Germline V CDR1 and CDR2: SGDLS, YYNGEE. J was trimmed by 4 bases and V by 0 bases; bases with no gene match: 2. The CDR3 runs to 16 residues. The CDR3 loop reads CASSVASGRVYNEQFF. Written as DNA, the CDR3 is TGTGCCAGCAGCGTAGCTAGCGGGAGGGTGTACAATGAGCAGTTCTTC.

Of note for this clone: The sample carries other DNA sequences with the same CDR3. The V and J genes are TRBV2 and TRBJ2-2; TRBD1 matches 8 bases. V lost 6 bases to trimming and J lost 4 bases; unmatched junction nucleotides: 1. The CDR3 contains 13 residues. Germline V CDR1 and CDR2: SNHLY, FYNNEI. The DNA of the CDR3 is TGTGCCAGCAGCACAGGGGGCACCGGGGAGCTGTTTTTT. Its translation is CASSTGGTGELFF.

J is TRBJ2-1 and V is TRBV7-6; D uncertain. From germline, CDR1 is SGHVS and CDR2 FNYEAQ. Trimming left V 5 bases short and J 6 bases short, with 5 bases between. This CDR3 region has 11 residues. CDR3 protein: CASSAGNEQFF. CDR3 bases: TGTGCCAGCAGCGCCGGCAATGAGCAGTTCTTC.